This TCR beta chain was captured in a study of Graves' ophthalmopathy and Graves' hyperthyroidism. Germline V lookup: CDR1 DFQATT, CDR2 SNEGSKA (reference sequence). The CDR3 extends over 13 amino acids. V lost 0 bases, J lost 2 bases, and 8 bases lay in between. The diagnostic workup employed clinical symptoms, serum thyroxine, TRAb, thyroid ultrasound and orbital computed tomography. Amplification from RNA transcripts yielded the TCR beta CDR3 regions. Second-round multiplex PCR came after a first-round RT-PCR that employed HTBI primers. TCRdb ran MiXCR on the multiplex PCR reads and lists one entry per CDR3 protein. The sample contains 680,000 or so distinct CDR3 sequences, 22% of which appear only once. This clonotype turned up a few times.

Sequenced material: peripheral blood. The chain has TRBV20-1 and TRBJ2-7; D call uncertain. This receptor was identified in a woman aged 18-29 years with stable Graves' hyperthyroidism. Some clones in this sample may be carry-over from other donors' samples. The CDR3 loop is CSARESQPYEQYF. The CDR3, as DNA: TGCAGTGCTAGAGAAAGCCAGCCCTACGAGCAGTACTTC.